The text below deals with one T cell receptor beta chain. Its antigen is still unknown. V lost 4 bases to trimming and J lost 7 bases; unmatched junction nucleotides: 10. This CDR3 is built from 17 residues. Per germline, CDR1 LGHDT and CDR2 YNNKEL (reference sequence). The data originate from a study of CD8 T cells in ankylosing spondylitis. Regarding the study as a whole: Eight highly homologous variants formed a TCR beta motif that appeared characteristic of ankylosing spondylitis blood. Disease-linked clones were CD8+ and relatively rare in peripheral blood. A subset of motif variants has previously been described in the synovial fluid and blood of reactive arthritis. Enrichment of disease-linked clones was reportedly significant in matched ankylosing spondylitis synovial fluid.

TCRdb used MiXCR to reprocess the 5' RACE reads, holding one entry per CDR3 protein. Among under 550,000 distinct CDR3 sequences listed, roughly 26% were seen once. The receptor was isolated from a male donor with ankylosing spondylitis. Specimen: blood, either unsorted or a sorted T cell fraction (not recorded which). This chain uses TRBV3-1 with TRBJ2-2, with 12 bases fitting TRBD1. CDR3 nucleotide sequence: TGTGCCAGCAGCCGTTTACCCGGGACAGGGGGCATCGGGGAGCTGTTTTTT. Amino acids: CASSRLPGTGGIGELFF.